The 17 T cell receptor beta chains presented below share a single source sample, sequenced in a study of blood T cell repertoires in COVID-19. Measured with immunoSEQ multiplex PCR; TCRdb has only the in-frame clones, and not every one. The sample holds 100,000 or so clones, roughly nine tenths seen once. The specimen was peripheral blood. Every receptor here comes from a woman aged 80 or over with acute or convalescent COVID-19.

Comment on this clone: This sample also contains other DNA sequences that code for the same CDR3. J is TRBJ1-5 and V is TRBV6-5; D may be TRBD1 (5 bases). The CDR3 has 13 amino acids. Germline loops: CDR1 MNHEY, CDR2 SVGAGI. With 8 bases removed from V and 4 bases from J, the gap between germline ends came to 12 bases. The CDR3 protein is CASSRVGNQPQHF. CDR3 sequence (DNA): TGTGCCAGCTCCAGGGTTGGGAATCAGCCCCAGCATTTT.

The J gene is TRBJ1-2, the V gene TRBV29-1; D might be TRBD1 (5 bases). Germline V gene data show CDR1 as SQVTM and CDR2 as ANQGSEA. V gave up 0 bases and J gave up 5 bases, with 16 bases separating them. There are 15 residues in the CDR3. CDR3 coding DNA: TGCAGCGTTGAAGACCCCTTGGGGGGGTGGTATGGCTACACCTTC. Encoded protein: CSVEDPLGGWYGYTF.

This chain connects TRBV9 to TRBJ2-3; TRBD2 matches at 7 bases. Trimming cost V 0 bases and J 2 bases; bases outside gene matches: 6. This CDR3 has 16 amino acids. Germline CDR1 SGDLS, CDR2 YYNGEE. CDR3 residues: CASSVARAGTTDTQYF. DNA for the CDR3: TGTGCCAGCAGCGTAGCTCGAGCGGGGACCACAGATACGCAGTATTTT. Complete variable domain (other parts from reference TRBV9 and TRBJ2-3): DSGVTQTPKHLITATGQRVTLRCSPRSGDLSVYWYQQSLDQGLQFLIQYYNGEERAKGNILERFSAQQFPDLHSELNLSSLELGDSALYFCASSVARAGTTDTQYFGPGTRLTVL.

CDR3 in DNA: TGTGCCAGCCTAAGGGGGAGGGACACTGAAGCTTTCTTT. Translating it yields CASLRGRDTEAFF. The chain employs TRBV28 and TRBJ1-1; TRBD1 is a possible D gene (6 bases). From germline, CDR1 is MDHEN and CDR2 SYDVKM. With 8 bases removed from V and 3 bases from J, the gap between germline ends came to 13 bases. This CDR3 has 13 amino acids.

The chain recombines TRBV5-1 with TRBJ1-4; 8 bases line up with TRBD1. The ends lost 3 bases at V and 7 bases at J; junction bases unmatched: 17. This CDR3 has 18 amino acids. The V gene's germline CDR1 is SGHRS and CDR2 YFSETQ. CDR3 nucleotide sequence: TGCGCCAGCAGCTCTGACTCCCTTGGACAGGGACGGGGTGAAAAACTGTTTTTT. This gives the protein CASSSDSLGQGRGEKLFF.

This chain uses TRBV6-5 with TRBJ2-7; 8 nucleotides agree with TRBD2. Trimming removed 8 bases from V and 4 bases from J; junction bases left unmatched: 4. The length of the CDR3 is 12 residues. Germline V lookup: CDR1 MNHEY, CDR2 SVGAGI. In nucleotides, the CDR3 is TGTGCCAGCTCGCCGGGAGGGTACGAGCAGTACTTC. The encoded protein is CASSPGGYEQYF.

CDR3 amino acids: CASSENYEQYF. CDR3 coding DNA: TGTGCCAGCAGCGAGAACTACGAGCAGTACTTC. The chain carries TRBV7-2 and TRBJ2-7; D gene uncertain. The ends were cut back, 5 bases at V and 3 bases at J, with 5 bases in the middle. Germline assignment: CDR1 SGHTA and CDR2 FQGNSA. The length of the CDR3 is 11 residues.

V gene TRBV24-1 combines with J gene TRBJ2-5; TRBD1 aligns across 9 bases. Germline lookup yields CDR1 KGHDR and CDR2 SFDVKD. With V trimmed by 4 bases and J by 5 bases, 7 bases remained unmatched. CDR3 size: 15 residues. Here the CDR3 DNA reads TGTGCCACCAGTGAGACCGGGACAGGGCGCGAGACCCAGTACTTC. Protein product: CATSETGTGRETQYF.

The V gene is TRBV5-5, the J gene TRBJ2-7, with TRBD2 matching 12 bases. CDR1 and CDR2 from the germline V gene are SGHKS and YYEKEE (reference sequence). The CDR3 loop spans 16 amino acids. Trimming removed 1 base from V and 2 bases from J; junction bases left unmatched: 4. CDR3 region: CASSLLASGGAYEQYF. The DNA of the CDR3 is TGTGCCAGCAGCTTGCTGGCTAGCGGGGGGGCCTACGAGCAGTACTTC.

The rearrangement joins TRBV30 to TRBJ2-2, with D perhaps matching TRBD2 (6 bases). Germline V lookup: CDR1 GTSNPN, CDR2 SVGIG (reference sequence). The CDR3 is 16 amino acids. The V end was cut by 1 base, the J end by 1 base, with 13 bases between. CDR3 amino acids: CAWSEVGTWNTGELFF. The CDR3, as DNA: TGTGCCTGGAGTGAGGTTGGGACTTGGAACACCGGGGAGCTGTTTTTT.

V and J are TRBV14 and TRBJ2-4; 7 bases are a match to TRBD1. CDR3 length: 19 amino acids. The germline V gene has CDR1 SGHDN and CDR2 FVKESK. The ends lost 2 bases at V and 4 bases at J; junction bases unmatched: 17. The CDR3 DNA reads as TGTGCCAGCAGCCAAACCTCCACCGGGACAGCCCAAAGAAAAAACATTCAGTACTTC. This encodes CASSQTSTGTAQRKNIQYF.

For the CDR3, the DNA is TGTGCCAGCATCACCGGGACTAGCGGGGGGACGCAGTATTTT. This gives the protein CASITGTSGGTQYF. The chain has TRBV7-9 and TRBJ2-3; 15 bases are shared with TRBD2. The CDR3 runs 14 residues. The trim removed 7 bases at V and 9 bases at J, leaving 5 bases unmatched. Germline CDR1 and CDR2: SEHNR and FQNEAQ (reference sequence). Complete variable domain (other parts from reference TRBV7-9 and TRBJ2-3): DTGVSQNPRHKITKRGQNVTFRCDPISEHNRLYWYRQTLGQGPEFLTYFQNEAQLEKSRLLSDRFSAERPKGSFSTLEIQRTEQGDSAMYLCASITGTSGGTQYFGPGTRLTVL.

The rearrangement links TRBV5-1 to TRBJ1-2; 7 nucleotides agree with TRBD1. Germline trimming cut 5 bases from V and 2 bases from J; bases unmatched to any gene: 6. Germline CDR1 is SGHRS and CDR2 is YFSETQ. This CDR3 comprises 14 residues. The CDR3 reads CASRGQETNYGYTF. CDR3 sequence (DNA): TGCGCCAGCAGAGGACAGGAGACAAACTATGGCTACACCTTC. Filled out from reference TRBV5-1 and TRBJ1-2, the complete variable domain reads KAGVTQTPRYLIKTRGQQVTLSCSPISGHRSVSWYQQTPGQGLQFLFEYFSETQRNKGNFPGRFSGRQFSNSRSEMNVSTLELGDSALYLCASRGQETNYGYTFGSGTRLTVV.

The chain is built from TRBV6-2 or TRBV6-3 and TRBJ2-7; TRBD1 matches 7 bases. Germline V lookup: CDR1 MNHEY, CDR2 SVGEGT. CDR3 length equals 14 residues. Trimming at V came to 7 bases and at J to 4 bases, leaving 10 bases not matched to a gene. Written as DNA, the CDR3 is TGTGCCAGCATCCCGACAGGGCCTTCATACGAGCAGTACTTC. Translated: CASIPTGPSYEQYF.

This sequence joins TRBV7-9 and TRBJ2-7; TRBD1 matches at 7 bases. The trim removed 4 bases at V and 3 bases at J, leaving 15 bases unmatched. The germline V gene has CDR1 SEHNR and CDR2 FQNEAQ (reference sequence). The CDR3 spans 17 residues. The CDR3 spells CASSSQSPGQDNYEQYF. Written as DNA, the CDR3 is TGTGCCAGCAGCTCCCAAAGTCCCGGACAGGACAACTACGAGCAGTACTTC.

This clone was counted a few times. The chain joins TRBV10-1 to TRBJ1-1; the D gene is possibly TRBD1 (6 bases). V was shortened by 3 bases and J by 1 base, with 6 bases between the two germline ends. CDR3 length equals 13 residues. In germline, CDR1 is WNHNN, CDR2 SYGVQD (reference sequence). The CDR3 is CASSDRGNTEAFF. The CDR3 bases are TGCGCCAGCAGTGACAGGGGGAACACTGAAGCTTTCTTT.

The J gene is TRBJ1-6, the V gene TRBV6-5; TRBD1 is a possible D gene (6 bases). The CDR3 consists of 13 residues. Trimming took off 4 bases at V and 9 bases at J, with 10 bases between the two ends. Germline V gene sequence: CDR1 MNHEY, CDR2 SVGAGI. The DNA of the CDR3 is TGTGCCAGCAGTTCGCCAGGGGTTTCACCCCTCCACTTT. Its protein product is CASSSPGVSPLHF.